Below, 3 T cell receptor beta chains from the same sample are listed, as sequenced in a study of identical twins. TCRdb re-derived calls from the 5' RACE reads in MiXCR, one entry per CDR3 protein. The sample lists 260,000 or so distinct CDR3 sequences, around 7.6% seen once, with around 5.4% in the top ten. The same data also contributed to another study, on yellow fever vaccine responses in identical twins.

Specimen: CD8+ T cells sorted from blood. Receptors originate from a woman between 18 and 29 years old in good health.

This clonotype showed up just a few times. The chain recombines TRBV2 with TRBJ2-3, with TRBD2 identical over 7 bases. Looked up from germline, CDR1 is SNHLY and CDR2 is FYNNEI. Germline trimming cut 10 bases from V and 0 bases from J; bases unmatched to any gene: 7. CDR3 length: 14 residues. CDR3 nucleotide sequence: TGTGCCACCCAGACTAGCAGTAGCACAGATACGCAGTATTTT. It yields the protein CATQTSSSTDTQYF.

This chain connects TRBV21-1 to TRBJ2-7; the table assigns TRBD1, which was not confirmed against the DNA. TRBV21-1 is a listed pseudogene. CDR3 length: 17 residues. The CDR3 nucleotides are TGTGCCAGCACGTCCCTAAAATACAGGAATGGCTCCTACGAGCAGTACTTC. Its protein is CASTSLKYRNGSYEQYF.

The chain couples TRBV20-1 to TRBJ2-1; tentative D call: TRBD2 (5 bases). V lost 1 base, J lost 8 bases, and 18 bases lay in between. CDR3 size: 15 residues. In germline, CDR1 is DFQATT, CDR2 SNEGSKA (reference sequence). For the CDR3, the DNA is TGCAGTGCTAGAGGTCCCCAACTAGAGCGGTATGAGCAGTTCTTC. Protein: CSARGPQLERYEQFF.